The TCR beta chain described here comes from a study of blood T cell repertoires in COVID-19. Measured with immunoSEQ multiplex PCR; TCRdb has only the in-frame clones, and not every one. The table includes 410,000 or so clones, roughly 90% detected once. Germline CDR1 is SGHRS and CDR2 is YFSETQ. CDR3 size: 15 residues. V shed 1 base and J 5 bases; nucleotides not matched to a gene: 6. The source material was peripheral blood. This sequence was found in a woman in her twenties or thirties with active or convalescent COVID-19. The gene calls are TRBV5-1 and TRBJ2-3; TRBD2 matches at 8 bases. Here the CDR3 DNA reads TGCGCCAGCAGCTTGTCGGGAGGGCCGGGAGATACGCAGTATTTT. Its translation: CASSLSGGPGDTQYF.